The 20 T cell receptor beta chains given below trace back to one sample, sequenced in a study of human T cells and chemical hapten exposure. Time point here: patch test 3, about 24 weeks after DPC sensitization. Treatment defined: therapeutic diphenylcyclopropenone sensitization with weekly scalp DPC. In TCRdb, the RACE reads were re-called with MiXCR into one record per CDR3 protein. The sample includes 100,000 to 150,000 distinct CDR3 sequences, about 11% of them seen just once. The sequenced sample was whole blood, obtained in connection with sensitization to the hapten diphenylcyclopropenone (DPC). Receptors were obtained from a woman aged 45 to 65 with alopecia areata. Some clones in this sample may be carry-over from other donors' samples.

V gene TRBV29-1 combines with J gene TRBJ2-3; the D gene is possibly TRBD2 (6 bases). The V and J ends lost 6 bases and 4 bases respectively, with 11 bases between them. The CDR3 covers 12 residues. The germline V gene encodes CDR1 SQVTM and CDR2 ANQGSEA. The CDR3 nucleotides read TGCAGCGTGGACTTAGCGGCAGATACGCAGTATTTT. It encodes CSVDLAADTQYF.

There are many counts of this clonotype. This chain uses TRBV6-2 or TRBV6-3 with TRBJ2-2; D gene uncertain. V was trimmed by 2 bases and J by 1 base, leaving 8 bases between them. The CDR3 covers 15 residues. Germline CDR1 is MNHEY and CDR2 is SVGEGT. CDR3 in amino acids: CASSYQAGNTGELFF. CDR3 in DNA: TGTGCCAGCAGTTACCAGGCAGGGAACACCGGGGAGCTGTTTTTT.

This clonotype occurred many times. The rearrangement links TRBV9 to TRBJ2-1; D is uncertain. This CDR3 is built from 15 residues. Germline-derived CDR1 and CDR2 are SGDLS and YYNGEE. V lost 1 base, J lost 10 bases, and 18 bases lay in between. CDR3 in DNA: TGTGCCAGCAGCGTATTAGGTGGACCTGCAATGGAGCAGTTCTTC. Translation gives CASSVLGGPAMEQFF. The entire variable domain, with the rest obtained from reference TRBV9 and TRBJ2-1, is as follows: DSGVTQTPKHLITATGQRVTLRCSPRSGDLSVYWYQQSLDQGLQFLIQYYNGEERAKGNILERFSAQQFPDLHSELNLSSLELGDSALYFCASSVLGGPAMEQFFGPGTRLTVL.

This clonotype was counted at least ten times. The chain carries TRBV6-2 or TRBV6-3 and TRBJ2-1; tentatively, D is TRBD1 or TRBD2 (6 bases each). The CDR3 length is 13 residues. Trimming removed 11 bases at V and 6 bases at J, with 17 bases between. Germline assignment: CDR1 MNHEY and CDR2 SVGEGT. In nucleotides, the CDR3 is TGTGCCGCCTCGAAACAGGGAGGCAATGAGCAGTTCTTC. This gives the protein CAASKQGGNEQFF.

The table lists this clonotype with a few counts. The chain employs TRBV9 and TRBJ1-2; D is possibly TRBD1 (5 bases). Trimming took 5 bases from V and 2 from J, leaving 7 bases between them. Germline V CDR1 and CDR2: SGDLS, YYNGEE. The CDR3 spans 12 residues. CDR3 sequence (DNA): TGTGCCAGCAGGGGGGGGAACTATGGCTACACCTTC. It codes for CASRGGNYGYTF.

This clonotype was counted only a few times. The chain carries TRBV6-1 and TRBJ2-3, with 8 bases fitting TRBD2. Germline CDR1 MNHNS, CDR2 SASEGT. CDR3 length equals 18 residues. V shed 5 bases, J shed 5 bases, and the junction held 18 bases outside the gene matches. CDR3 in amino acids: CASSSFHPGLGIEDTQYF. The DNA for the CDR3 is TGTGCCAGCAGTTCCTTTCACCCGGGACTAGGCATAGAAGATACGCAGTATTTT.

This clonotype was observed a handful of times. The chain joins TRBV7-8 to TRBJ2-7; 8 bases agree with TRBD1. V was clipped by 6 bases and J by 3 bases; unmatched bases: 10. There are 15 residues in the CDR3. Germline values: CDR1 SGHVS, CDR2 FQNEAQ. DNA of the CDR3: TGTGCCAGCAGTTTCTCGCCGGACAGGGACTACGAGCAGTACTTC. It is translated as CASSFSPDRDYEQYF.

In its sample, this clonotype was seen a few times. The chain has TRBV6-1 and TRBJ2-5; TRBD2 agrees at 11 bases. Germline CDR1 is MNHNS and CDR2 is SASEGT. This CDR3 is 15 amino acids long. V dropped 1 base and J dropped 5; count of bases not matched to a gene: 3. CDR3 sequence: CASSEGLAGTETQYF. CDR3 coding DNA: TGTGCCAGCAGTGAAGGACTAGCGGGAACGGAGACCCAGTACTTC.

The CDR3 sequence is CASSLRSPPGETQYF. DNA of the CDR3: TGTGCCAGCAGTTTAAGGAGCCCTCCTGGGGAGACCCAGTACTTC. The chain joins TRBV28 to TRBJ2-5; unclear D gene. V lost 2 bases to trimming and J lost 5 bases, with 15 bases between them. The CDR3 is made up of 15 amino acids. CDR1 is MDHEN and CDR2 is SYDVKM in the germline V gene.

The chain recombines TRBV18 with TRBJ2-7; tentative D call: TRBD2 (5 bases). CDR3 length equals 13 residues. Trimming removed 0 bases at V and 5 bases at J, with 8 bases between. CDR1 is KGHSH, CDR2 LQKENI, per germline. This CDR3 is CASSPPMRDEQYF. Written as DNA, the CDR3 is TGTGCCAGCTCACCACCGATGAGGGACGAGCAGTACTTC.

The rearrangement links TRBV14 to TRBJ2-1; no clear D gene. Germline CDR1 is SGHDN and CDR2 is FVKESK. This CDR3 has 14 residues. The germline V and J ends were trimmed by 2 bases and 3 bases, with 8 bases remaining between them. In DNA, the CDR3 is TGTGCCAGCAGCCAAAGCAGGAGCTACAATGAGCAGTTCTTC. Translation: CASSQSRSYNEQFF.

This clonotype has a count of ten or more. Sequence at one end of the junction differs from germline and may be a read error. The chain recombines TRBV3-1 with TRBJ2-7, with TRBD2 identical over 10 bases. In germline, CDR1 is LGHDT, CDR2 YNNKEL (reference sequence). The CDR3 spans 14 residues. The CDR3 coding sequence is TGTGCCAGCAGCCAAGGAGGGCTAGCGGGAGTTCCGAACTTC. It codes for CASSQGGLAGVPNF.

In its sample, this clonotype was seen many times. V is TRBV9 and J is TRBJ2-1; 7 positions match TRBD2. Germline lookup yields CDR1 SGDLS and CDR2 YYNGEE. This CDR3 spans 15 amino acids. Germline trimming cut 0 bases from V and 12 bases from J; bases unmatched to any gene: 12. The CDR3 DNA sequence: TGTGCCAGCAGCGTAGGTCTAGCGGACATAGTCGGGCAGTTCTTC. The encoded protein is CASSVGLADIVGQFF.

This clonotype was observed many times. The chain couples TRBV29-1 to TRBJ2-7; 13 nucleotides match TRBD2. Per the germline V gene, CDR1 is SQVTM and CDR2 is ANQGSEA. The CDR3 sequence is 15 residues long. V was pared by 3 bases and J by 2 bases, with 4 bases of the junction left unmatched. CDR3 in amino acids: CSVDPGTSGAYEQYF. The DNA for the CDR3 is TGCAGCGTTGACCCCGGGACTAGCGGGGCCTACGAGCAGTACTTC.

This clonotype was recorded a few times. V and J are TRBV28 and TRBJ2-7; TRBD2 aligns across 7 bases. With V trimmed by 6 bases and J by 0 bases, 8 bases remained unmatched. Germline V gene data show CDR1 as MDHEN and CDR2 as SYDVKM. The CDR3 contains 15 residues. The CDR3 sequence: CASSPMGGPSYEQYF. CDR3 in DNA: TGTGCCAGCAGCCCTATGGGAGGGCCCTCCTACGAGCAGTACTTC.

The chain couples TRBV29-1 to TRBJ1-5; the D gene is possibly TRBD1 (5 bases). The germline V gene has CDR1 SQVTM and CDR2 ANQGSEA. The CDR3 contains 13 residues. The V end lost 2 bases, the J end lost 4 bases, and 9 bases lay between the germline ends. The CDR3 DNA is TGCAGCGTTGAATTCGGGGGGAATCAGCCCCAGCATTTT. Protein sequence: CSVEFGGNQPQHF.

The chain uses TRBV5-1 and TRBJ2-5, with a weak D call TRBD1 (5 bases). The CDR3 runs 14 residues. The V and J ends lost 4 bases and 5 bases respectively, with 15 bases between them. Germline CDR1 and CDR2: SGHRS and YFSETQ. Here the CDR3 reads CASSPAMDMETQYF. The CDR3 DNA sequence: TGCGCCAGCAGCCCGGCGATGGACATGGAGACCCAGTACTTC.

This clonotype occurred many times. CDR3 bases: TGTGCCAGCAGTCCTACCGTAGGTACGGGCACTGAAGCTTTCTTT. Protein product: CASSPTVGTGTEAFF. The rearrangement links TRBV28 to TRBJ1-1; D gene uncertain. CDR1 and CDR2 (germline): MDHEN, SYDVKM. V shed 5 bases and J shed 4 bases, with 17 bases lying between them. The CDR3 sequence is 15 residues long.

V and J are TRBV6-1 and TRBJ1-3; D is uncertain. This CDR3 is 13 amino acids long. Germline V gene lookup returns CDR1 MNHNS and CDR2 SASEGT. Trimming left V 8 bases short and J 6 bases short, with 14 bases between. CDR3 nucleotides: TGTGCCAGCCAAACCCAAGGATCAAACACCATATATTTT. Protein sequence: CASQTQGSNTIYF.

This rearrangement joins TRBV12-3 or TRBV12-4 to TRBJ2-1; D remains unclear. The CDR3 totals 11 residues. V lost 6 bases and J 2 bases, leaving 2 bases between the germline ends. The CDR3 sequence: CASRPYNEQFF. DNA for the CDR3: TGTGCCAGCAGGCCCTACAATGAGCAGTTCTTC.